Below are 14 T cell receptor beta chains sequenced from a single sample in a study of T cell responses to AZD1222 COVID-19 vaccine. Profiled with immunoSEQ multiplex PCR; TCRdb holds only in-frame clones, not every one. The sample comprises around 99,000 clones, more than 80% of which are singletons, and approximately 12% rests with the top ten. The sequencing here drew on peripheral blood, taken on day 0 of AZD1222 vaccination. These receptors were obtained from an adult in good health.

J is TRBJ2-3 and V is TRBV19; 7 bases map to TRBD2. The germline V gene encodes CDR1 LNHDA and CDR2 SQIVND (reference sequence). The CDR3 length is 14 residues. Trimming removed 6 bases from V and 0 bases from J; junction bases left unmatched: 3. The CDR3 spells CASSPSGSTDTQYF. CDR3 DNA sequence: TGTGCCAGTAGCCCTAGCGGAAGCACAGATACGCAGTATTTT.

CDR3 sequence (DNA): TGTGCCAGCAGCTTGACCGGGACAGGGGAACAGCCCCAGCATTTT. Its protein product is CASSLTGTGEQPQHF. The chain joins TRBV7-2 to TRBJ1-5, with 10 bases that match TRBD1. CDR3 length equals 15 residues. Germline-derived CDR1 and CDR2 are SGHTA and FQGNSA. The trim removed 3 bases at V and 7 bases at J, leaving 6 bases unmatched.

The chain is built from TRBV18 and TRBJ2-4, with unresolved D. CDR1 is KGHSH and CDR2 is LQKENI in the germline V gene. V shed 8 bases and J shed 12 bases, with 32 bases lying between them. The CDR3 contains 17 residues. CDR3 loop: CASPLTPPFPGPTAQYF. The CDR3 region has the DNA TGTGCCAGCCCACTCACTCCCCCTTTCCCGGGTCCGACGGCTCAGTACTTC.

This clone was observed once. The CDR3 nucleotides are TGTGCCAGTAGTATAATGAGAGTAGGGGGCACTGAAGCTTTCTTT. This gives the protein CASSIMRVGGTEAFF. The rearrangement links TRBV19 to TRBJ1-1, with a possible D match to TRBD1 (6 bases). Germline V gene data show CDR1 as LNHDA and CDR2 as SQIVND (reference sequence). The CDR3 runs to 15 residues. Trimming cost V 2 bases and J 4 bases, with 14 bases left between them. Supplemented by reference TRBV19 and TRBJ1-1, the full variable domain reads DGGITQSPKYLFRKEGQNVTLSCEQNLNHDAMYWYRQDPGQGLRLIYYSQIVNDFQKGDIAEGYSVSREKKESFPLTVTSAQKNPTAFYLCASSIMRVGGTEAFFGQGTRLTVV.

V usage is TRBV5-6 and J usage is TRBJ1-2; no definite D call. Germline CDR1 SGHDT, CDR2 YYEEEE. Trimming took off 4 bases at V and 2 bases at J, with 12 bases between the two ends. The CDR3 is made up of 14 amino acids. CDR3 protein: CASSDVGSNYGYTF. DNA for the CDR3: TGTGCCAGCAGCGACGTAGGCTCCAACTATGGCTACACCTTC.

This chain joins TRBV20-1 and TRBJ1-5; D is unresolved. The CDR3 extends over 11 amino acids. The germline gives CDR1 DFQATT, CDR2 SNEGSKA (reference sequence). V lost 1 base to trimming and J lost 6 bases, with 4 bases between them. CDR3 DNA sequence: TGCAGTGCTAGAGTCGGTCAGCCCCAGCATTTT. Protein: CSARVGQPQHF.

This clone was detected only once. This rearrangement joins TRBV7-2 to TRBJ1-4; 8 bases align to TRBD1. V gave up 5 bases and J gave up 4 bases; unmatched junction bases: 3. This CDR3 spans 14 amino acids. The germline V gene has CDR1 SGHTA and CDR2 FQGNSA. As DNA, the CDR3 is TGTGCCAGCAGCAGGGACAGGAGTAATGAAAAACTGTTTTTT. It translates to CASSRDRSNEKLFF.

The gene calls are TRBV3-1 (or the pseudogene TRBV3-2) and TRBJ1-2; TRBD1 aligns across 7 bases. CDR1 LGHDT and CDR2 YNNKEL come from the germline V gene (reference sequence). CDR3 length: 17 residues. With 3 bases clipped from V and 4 bases from J, the junction kept 14 bases outside the gene matches. Here the CDR3 reads CASSHSGQEGSLYGYTF. The CDR3 nucleotides read TGTGCCAGCAGCCATAGCGGACAGGAGGGATCGCTCTATGGCTACACCTTC.

This chain links TRBV19 with TRBJ1-1; TRBD1 matches 8 bases. Germline lookup yields CDR1 LNHDA and CDR2 SQIVND (reference sequence). Trimming at V came to 5 bases and at J to 0 bases, leaving 5 bases not matched to a gene. The length of the CDR3 is 15 residues. The DNA of the CDR3 is TGTGCCAGTAGTCAGGACAGGGCAGTGAACACTGAAGCTTTCTTT. Translating gives CASSQDRAVNTEAFF.

V is TRBV7-9 and J is TRBJ2-2, with 8 bases fitting TRBD2. With V trimmed by 2 bases and J by 2 bases, 13 bases remained unmatched. The CDR3 length is 19 residues. Germline V gene sequence: CDR1 SEHNR, CDR2 FQNEAQ (reference sequence). Here the CDR3 reads CASSLLVVAGIQNTGELFF. The CDR3 coding sequence is TGTGCCAGCAGCTTATTGGTGGTAGCGGGGATCCAAAACACCGGGGAGCTGTTTTTT.

The V call is TRBV7-9, the J call TRBJ1-1; D is uncertain. V was shortened by 1 base and J by 0 bases, with 0 bases between the two germline ends. CDR3 length: 12 amino acids. Germline V gene sequence: CDR1 SEHNR, CDR2 FQNEAQ (reference sequence). In nucleotides, the CDR3 is TGTGCCAGCAGCTTAGTGAACACTGAAGCTTTCTTT. Amino acids: CASSLVNTEAFF.

The rearrangement links TRBV7-2 to TRBJ1-6, with D maybe TRBD1 (6 bases). The CDR3 extends over 17 amino acids. CDR1 and CDR2 from the germline V gene are SGHTA and FQGNSA. Trimming took off 1 base at V and 7 bases at J, with 17 bases between the two ends. CDR3 nucleotide sequence: TGTGCCAGCAGCTTAGGGGCTCCAGGGGTAGGGAATTCACCCCTCCACTTT. Protein sequence: CASSLGAPGVGNSPLHF.

V gene TRBV11-3 combines with J gene TRBJ2-5; 10 bases line up with TRBD1. Germline CDR1 and CDR2: SGHNT and YENEEA. The CDR3 spans 16 residues. The V segment lost 5 bases and the J segment 1 base; nucleotides outside the gene matches: 7. Here the CDR3 reads CASSRGQGGPQETQYF. The CDR3 bases are TGTGCCAGCAGCCGTGGACAGGGGGGACCCCAAGAGACCCAGTACTTC.

This chain joins TRBV6-2 or TRBV6-3 and TRBJ1-1, with 7 positions matching TRBD1. Germline V CDR1 and CDR2: MNHEY, SVGEGT. The CDR3 has 12 residues. V lost 5 bases and J lost 7; bases outside the gene matches: 4. The CDR3 spells CASSGDSYEAFF. Here the CDR3 DNA reads TGTGCCAGCAGTGGGGACAGCTATGAAGCTTTCTTT.